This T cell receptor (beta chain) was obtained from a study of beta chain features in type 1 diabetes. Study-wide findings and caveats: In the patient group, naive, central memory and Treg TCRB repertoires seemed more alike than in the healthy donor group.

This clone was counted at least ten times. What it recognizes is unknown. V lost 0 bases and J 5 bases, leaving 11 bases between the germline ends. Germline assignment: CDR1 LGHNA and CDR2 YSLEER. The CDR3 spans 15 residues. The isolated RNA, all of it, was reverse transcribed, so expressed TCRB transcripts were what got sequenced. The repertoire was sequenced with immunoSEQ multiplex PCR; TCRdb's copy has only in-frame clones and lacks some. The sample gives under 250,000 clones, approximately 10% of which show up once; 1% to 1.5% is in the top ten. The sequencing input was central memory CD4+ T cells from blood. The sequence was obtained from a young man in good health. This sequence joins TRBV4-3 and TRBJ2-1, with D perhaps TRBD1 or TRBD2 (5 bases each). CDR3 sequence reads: CASSQDGASHNEQFF. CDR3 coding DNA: TGCGCCAGCAGCCAAGACGGGGCTAGCCACAATGAGCAGTTCTTC.